The rows below give T cell receptor beta chains drawn from one sample of a study of T cells in Graves' hyperthyroidism and ophthalmopathy. TCRdb itself ran the multiplex PCR reads through MiXCR, one entry per CDR3 protein. Among roughly 570,000 distinct CDR3 sequences listed, around 42% were seen once. Specimen: peripheral blood or thyroid tissue (not recorded which). Receptors originate from a woman under 30 with Graves' hyperthyroidism. Each CDR3 is given with its conserved first and last residue. Each record gives: CDR3 DNA, CDR3 protein, clone size, V gene, D gene, J gene. D genes are given only for firm matches. The size field is filled for only some rows; it gives once, few, many or a size class.

cdr3_nt: TGCAGTGCTTCGAATTGGGGACTAGCGGGATCTTACGAGCAGTACTTC
cdr3_aa: CSASNWGLAGSYEQYF
clone_size: many
v_call: TRBV20-1
d_call: TRBD2
j_call: TRBJ2-7

cdr3_nt: TGTGCCAGCAGGTTGACAGGGGGTTTTGAAAAACTGTTTTTT
cdr3_aa: CASRLTGGFEKLFF
clone_size: many
v_call: TRBV12-3/TRBV12-4
d_call: TRBD1
j_call: TRBJ1-4

cdr3_nt: TGCAGTGCTAGAGGGACTAGCGGGACTCAAGAGACCCAGTACTTC
cdr3_aa: CSARGTSGTQETQYF
clone_size: NA
v_call: TRBV20-1
d_call: TRBD2
j_call: TRBJ2-5

cdr3_nt: TGTGCCAGCAGCTTCACGGGACTAGCCGACGAGCAGTACTTC
cdr3_aa: CASSFTGLADEQYF
clone_size: many
v_call: TRBV7-9
d_call: TRBD2
j_call: TRBJ2-7

cdr3_nt: TGTGCCAGCAGTCCATACAGGGGATCGAACACTGAAGCTTTCTTT
cdr3_aa: CASSPYRGSNTEAFF
clone_size: many
v_call: TRBV2
d_call: TRBD1
j_call: TRBJ1-1

cdr3_nt: TGTGCCAGCAGCGCACAGGGGGGCTGGGCCAAAAACATTCAGTACTTC
cdr3_aa: CASSAQGGWAKNIQYF
clone_size: NA
v_call: TRBV9
d_call: TRBD1
j_call: TRBJ2-4

cdr3_nt: TGTGCCAGCAGCTTAGCGAGGGAATCCTACGAGCAGTACTTC
cdr3_aa: CASSLARESYEQYF
clone_size: many
v_call: TRBV7-2
d_call: NA
j_call: TRBJ2-7

cdr3_nt: TGCGCCAGCGGAAAAGACAGGGCCAATCAGCCCCAGTACTTC
cdr3_aa: CASGKDRANQPQYF
clone_size: NA
v_call: TRBV7-9
d_call: TRBD1
j_call: TRBJ2-5

cdr3_nt: TGTGCCAGCAGCTCGGGCGACTATGGCTACACCTTC
cdr3_aa: CASSSGDYGYTF
clone_size: NA
v_call: TRBV7-3
d_call: NA
j_call: TRBJ1-2

cdr3_nt: TGTGCCATCAGTGAGTCAAAAACGACTACCGTCTACGAGCAGTACTTC
cdr3_aa: CAISESKTTTVYEQYF
clone_size: many
v_call: TRBV10-3
d_call: NA
j_call: TRBJ2-7

cdr3_nt: TGTGCCAGCAGTGCTAGTGACAGGGACAGGGGAGCTTTCTTT
cdr3_aa: CASSASDRDRGAFF
clone_size: NA
v_call: TRBV11-1
d_call: TRBD1
j_call: TRBJ1-1

cdr3_nt: TGTGCCAGCAGTTTCTCGGCAGGCCGGCGTTCTAACTATGGCTACACCTTC
cdr3_aa: CASSFSAGRRSNYGYTF
clone_size: many
v_call: TRBV27
d_call: NA
j_call: TRBJ1-2

cdr3_nt: TGTGCTAGCGAACTAGGGGGGGCCCAAGAGACCCAGTACTTC
cdr3_aa: CASELGGAQETQYF
clone_size: NA
v_call: TRBV9
d_call: NA
j_call: TRBJ2-5

cdr3_nt: TGCGCCAGCAGCTCAGAAGGACAGGGGGTTACCGGGGAGCTGTTTTTT
cdr3_aa: CASSSEGQGVTGELFF
clone_size: many
v_call: TRBV5-1
d_call: TRBD1
j_call: TRBJ2-2

cdr3_nt: TGCAGTGCCGGGGGTTACGCGAACACCGGGGAGCTGTTTTTT
cdr3_aa: CSAGGYANTGELFF
clone_size: NA
v_call: TRBV20-1
d_call: NA
j_call: TRBJ2-2

cdr3_nt: TGTGCCACCAGTGATCCCGGGACTAGCGGGAGTAGTACTGGGGCCAACGTCCTGACTTTC
cdr3_aa: CATSDPGTSGSSTGANVLTF
clone_size: many
v_call: TRBV24-1
d_call: TRBD2
j_call: TRBJ2-6

cdr3_nt: TGTGCCACCTCTAAGGGACTCGCGGCAGATACGCAGTATTTT
cdr3_aa: CATSKGLAADTQYF
clone_size: NA
v_call: TRBV24-1
d_call: NA
j_call: TRBJ2-3

cdr3_nt: TGTGCCAGCAGCAGGGACAGGGGATTCTACAATGAGCAGTTCTTC
cdr3_aa: CASSRDRGFYNEQFF
clone_size: NA
v_call: TRBV6-5
d_call: TRBD1
j_call: TRBJ2-1

cdr3_nt: TGCGCCAGCAGCTTGGCCTTAGGGCGGGAGGGCCGAAATGAGCAGTTCTTC
cdr3_aa: CASSLALGREGRNEQFF
clone_size: NA
v_call: TRBV5-1
d_call: TRBD2
j_call: TRBJ2-1

cdr3_nt: TGTGCCAGCAGTGATTCGTTCAACGGCTACACCTTC
cdr3_aa: CASSDSFNGYTF
clone_size: many
v_call: TRBV6-4
d_call: NA
j_call: TRBJ1-2

cdr3_nt: TGCAGTGGCATGGAGGAGGCGAATGAAAAACTGTTTTTT
cdr3_aa: CSGMEEANEKLFF
clone_size: NA
v_call: TRBV20-1
d_call: NA
j_call: TRBJ1-4

cdr3_nt: TGTGCCAGCAGCGTAATGGATGCCTGGGCACCCCTCCACTTT
cdr3_aa: CASSVMDAWAPLHF
clone_size: NA
v_call: TRBV9
d_call: NA
j_call: TRBJ1-6

cdr3_nt: TGTGCCAGCAGCTTAACCCCGGGACTAGCGGGCTCGACCGGGGAGCTGTTTTTT
cdr3_aa: CASSLTPGLAGSTGELFF
clone_size: many
v_call: TRBV7-9
d_call: TRBD2
j_call: TRBJ2-2

cdr3_nt: TGTGCCAGCAGCCAAGAGAGGAGGGTTGGGATTAACACCGGGGAGCTGTTTTTT
cdr3_aa: CASSQERRVGINTGELFF
clone_size: few
v_call: TRBV4-2
d_call: NA
j_call: TRBJ2-2

cdr3_nt: TGCAGCTCACCTCCCGACTTCTATGGCTACACCTTC
cdr3_aa: CSSPPDFYGYTF
clone_size: NA
v_call: TRBV29-1
d_call: NA
j_call: TRBJ1-2

cdr3_nt: TGCAGTGCCAGTGACCCGACTAGACGGGAGCTAGGCAAAAACTCTTATCAGCCCCAGCATTTT
cdr3_aa: CSASDPTRRELGKNSYQPQHF
clone_size: NA
v_call: TRBV20-1
d_call: NA
j_call: TRBJ1-5

cdr3_nt: TGCAGTGCAGTGTCCAGGGGGCCAAGCACAGATACGCAGTACTTC
cdr3_aa: CSAVSRGPSTDTQYF
clone_size: once
v_call: TRBV20-1
d_call: TRBD1
j_call: TRBJ2-5

cdr3_nt: TGTGCCAGCAGCTTAGCGGCAGGGGCCGACGAGCAGTACTTC
cdr3_aa: CASSLAAGADEQYF
clone_size: many
v_call: TRBV13
d_call: NA
j_call: TRBJ2-7

cdr3_nt: TGCGCCAGCAGCTCAACCGAGGGAGGTGGCTACACCTTC
cdr3_aa: CASSSTEGGGYTF
clone_size: many
v_call: TRBV5-1
d_call: NA
j_call: TRBJ1-2

cdr3_nt: TGCGCCAGCAGCTTGCGATTTGGGTACCAAGAGACCCAGTACTTC
cdr3_aa: CASSLRFGYQETQYF
clone_size: few
v_call: TRBV5-1
d_call: NA
j_call: TRBJ2-5

cdr3_nt: TGTGCCAGCAGCTTAGATGTTGGGCCGGATACGCAGTACTTC
cdr3_aa: CASSLDVGPDTQYF
clone_size: once
v_call: TRBV11-2
d_call: NA
j_call: TRBJ2-5

cdr3_nt: TGTGCCAGCAGCTTGAAGGACTCCTTCTCCTACGAGCAGTACTTC
cdr3_aa: CASSLKDSFSYEQYF
clone_size: many
v_call: TRBV7-9
d_call: NA
j_call: TRBJ2-7

cdr3_nt: TGTGCCAGCACCCTGGACAGGGGGCTTTCTAACTATGGCTACACCTTC
cdr3_aa: CASTLDRGLSNYGYTF
clone_size: NA
v_call: TRBV2
d_call: TRBD1
j_call: TRBJ1-2

cdr3_nt: TGTGCCAGCAGCCCCCGGGGCACGGGGGAGACCCAGTACTTC
cdr3_aa: CASSPRGTGETQYF
clone_size: NA
v_call: TRBV7-6
d_call: NA
j_call: TRBJ2-5

cdr3_nt: TGCAGCTCCCATAACAGGGAAACCTACGAGCAGTACTTC
cdr3_aa: CSSHNRETYEQYF
clone_size: NA
v_call: TRBV29-1
d_call: NA
j_call: TRBJ2-7